The 16 T cell receptor beta chains given below trace back to one sample, sequenced in a study of blood T cell repertoires in COVID-19. Clones were sequenced by immunoSEQ multiplex PCR, and TCRdb holds only the in-frame ones, with some missing. The profile covers around 250,000 clones, with roughly 86% appearing a single time and about 2.1% taken by the ten largest. The sequenced material came from PBMCs or T cells enriched from blood (not recorded which). These receptors were collected from a woman between 50 and 59 years old who had recovered from COVID-19.

The chain joins TRBV19 to TRBJ1-5; 8 bases agree with TRBD1. CDR1 and CDR2 (germline): LNHDA, SQIVND (reference sequence). V was pared by 3 bases and J by 6 bases, with 10 bases of the junction left unmatched. The CDR3 contains 16 residues. This chain's CDR3 is CASSMGPRTGFQPQHF. The CDR3 nucleotides are TGTGCCAGTAGTATGGGTCCCCGGACAGGGTTTCAGCCCCAGCATTTT.

The chain links TRBV30 to TRBJ1-1; 9 bases agree with TRBD1. The CDR3 consists of 13 residues. Trimming cost V 6 bases and J 4 bases; bases outside gene matches: 6. Germline V gives CDR1 GTSNPN, CDR2 SVGIG (reference sequence). The CDR3 sequence is CACQTGGGTEAFF. In DNA, the CDR3 is TGTGCCTGCCAGACAGGGGGGGGCACTGAAGCTTTCTTT. The full variable domain, with the rest looked up from reference TRBV30 and TRBJ1-1, is SQTIHQWPATLVQPVGSPLSLECTVEGTSNPNLYWYRQAAGRGLQLLFYSVGIGQISSEVPQNLSASRPQDRQFILSSKKLLLSDSGFYLCACQTGGGTEAFFGQGTRLTVV.

This clone was counted once. The V and J genes are TRBV5-6 and TRBJ1-3; the D gene is possibly TRBD1 (5 bases). Trimming took 4 bases from V and 4 from J, leaving 9 bases between them. Looked up from germline, CDR1 is SGHDT and CDR2 is YYEEEE. The CDR3 runs 13 residues. CDR3 DNA: TGTGCCAGCAGCACAGGAGCGGGAAACACCATATATTTT. Amino acid sequence: CASSTGAGNTIYF.

This chain connects TRBV28 to TRBJ2-1, with a weak D call TRBD2 (6 bases). The germline V gene has CDR1 MDHEN and CDR2 SYDVKM. With 2 bases removed from V and 8 bases from J, the gap between germline ends came to 22 bases. The length of the CDR3 is 17 residues. The CDR3, as DNA: TGTGCCAGCAGTTTAAGGGCTCGCGGGATTTTGAGTTATGAGCAGTTCTTC. This encodes CASSLRARGILSYEQFF.

The chain has TRBV11-3 and TRBJ1-3; 8 nucleotides line up with TRBD1. The CDR3 totals 15 residues. Trimming took 6 bases from V and 0 from J; bases not matched to a gene: 4. The V gene's germline CDR1 is SGHNT and CDR2 YENEEA. Here the CDR3 DNA reads TGTGCCAGCAGACCCGGGACAGGCTCTGGAAACACCATATATTTT. It encodes CASRPGTGSGNTIYF.

This chain connects TRBV29-1 to TRBJ2-3; D might be TRBD1 (5 bases). The germline V gene has CDR1 SQVTM and CDR2 ANQGSEA. There are 13 residues in the CDR3. V lost 4 bases and J 2 bases, leaving 10 bases between the germline ends. Here the CDR3 reads CSVGHGHTDTQYF. The CDR3, as DNA: TGCAGCGTTGGCCACGGACACACAGATACGCAGTATTTT.

CDR3 sequence: CASSHTWQGPPVDTQYF. The CDR3 nucleotides read TGTGCCAGCTCACACACCTGGCAGGGTCCCCCCGTTGACACGCAGTATTTT. The J gene is TRBJ2-3, the V gene TRBV18; D is possibly TRBD1 (5 bases). From germline, CDR1 is KGHSH and CDR2 LQKENI. The CDR3 has 17 amino acids. V lost 4 bases and J 9 bases, leaving 26 bases between the germline ends. The whole variable domain, remainder taken from reference TRBV18 and TRBJ2-3, is NAGVMQNPRHLVRRRGQEARLRCSPMKGHSHVYWYRQLPEEGLKFMVYLQKENIIDESGMPKERFSAEFPKEGPSILRIQQVVRGDSAAYFCASSHTWQGPPVDTQYFGPGTRLTVL.

The chain links TRBV5-4 to TRBJ2-7; 8 bases agree with TRBD2. CDR3 length: 14 amino acids. Germline loops: CDR1 SGHNT, CDR2 YYREEE (reference sequence). The CDR3 DNA reads TGTGCGAGCGCCCGGGGGGGCCTCTCCTACGAGCAGTACTTC. It is translated as CASARGGLSYEQYF.

The V and J genes are TRBV29-1 and TRBJ1-4; D call uncertain. The germline gives CDR1 SQVTM, CDR2 ANQGSEA. The length of the CDR3 is 14 residues. Trimming shortened V by 5 bases and J by 0 bases, and 10 bases separated the two germline ends. CDR3 sequence: CSVTKSATNEKLFF. CDR3 DNA: TGCAGCGTTACCAAATCGGCAACTAATGAAAAACTGTTTTTT.

The chain recombines TRBV3-1 (or the pseudogene TRBV3-2) with TRBJ1-6; D is uncertain. CDR1 is LGHDT and CDR2 is YNNKEL in the germline V gene (reference sequence). CDR3 length equals 13 residues. V lost 1 base, J lost 16 bases, and 14 bases lay in between. This CDR3 is CASSQARAALLHF. In DNA form, the CDR3 reads TGTGCCAGCAGCCAAGCGCGGGCTGCTCTTCTCCACTTT.

The chain has TRBV27 and TRBJ2-1, with D possibly being TRBD2 (5 bases). Germline V gene sequence: CDR1 MNHEY, CDR2 SMNVEV (reference sequence). The ends were cut back, 6 bases at V and 10 bases at J, with 13 bases in the middle. This CDR3 has 12 amino acids. The CDR3 sequence is CASRPKPGEQFF. In DNA form, the CDR3 reads TGTGCCAGCAGGCCCAAGCCGGGGGAGCAGTTCTTC.

This rearrangement joins TRBV3-1 (or the pseudogene TRBV3-2) to TRBJ1-3; 9 nucleotides line up with TRBD1. The CDR3 is 15 residues long. The J segment lost 2 bases and the V segment lost 1 base, leaving 0 bases of the junction unmatched. Germline assignment: CDR1 LGHDT and CDR2 YNNKEL (reference sequence). The CDR3 region is CASSQGTGAGNTIYF. In nucleotides, the CDR3 is TGTGCCAGCAGCCAAGGGACAGGGGCTGGAAACACCATATATTTT.

The V and J genes are TRBV18 and TRBJ2-5; D is ambiguous. The V gene's germline CDR1 is KGHSH and CDR2 LQKENI. Trimming shortened V by 5 bases and J by 1 base, and 5 bases separated the two germline ends. CDR3 size: 12 residues. CDR3 protein: CASSAIQETQYF. In DNA, the CDR3 is TGTGCCAGCTCAGCGATCCAAGAGACCCAGTACTTC.

This chain uses TRBV19 with TRBJ2-5; TRBD1 matches at 8 bases. CDR1 is LNHDA, CDR2 SQIVND, per germline (reference sequence). With V trimmed by 4 bases and J by 5 bases, 6 bases remained unmatched. The CDR3 contains 14 residues. The CDR3 is CASSSQGAGETQYF. CDR3 sequence (DNA): TGTGCCAGTAGTAGCCAGGGGGCTGGGGAGACCCAGTACTTC.

V and J are TRBV11-2 and TRBJ1-1; no definite D call. The CDR3 covers 16 residues. V was shortened by 1 base and J by 0 bases, with 12 bases between the two germline ends. Germline-derived CDR1 and CDR2 are SGHAT and FQNNGV. CDR3 residues: CASSLGPGTMNTEAFF. As DNA, the CDR3 is TGTGCCAGCAGCTTAGGTCCTGGCACCATGAACACTGAAGCTTTCTTT.

Remarks on this clone: Other DNA sequences from this sample encode an identical CDR3 as well. This sequence joins TRBV28 and TRBJ1-6; D not certain. The CDR3 extends over 12 amino acids. V lost 6 bases and J lost 6, with 6 bases in between. CDR1 MDHEN and CDR2 SYDVKM come from the germline V gene. The CDR3 bases are TGTGCCAGCAGCCCCAGTAATTCACCCCTCCACTTT. Translated: CASSPSNSPLHF. Filled out from reference TRBV28 and TRBJ1-6, the complete variable domain reads DVKVTQSSRYLVKRTGEKVFLECVQDMDHENMFWYRQDPGLGLRLIYFSYDVKMKEKGDIPEGYSVSREKKERFSLILESASTNQTSMYLCASSPSNSPLHFGNGTRLTVT.